This paragraph covers one TCR beta chain sequence. Its specificity is unknown. Germline assignment: CDR1 PRHDT and CDR2 FYEKMQ (reference sequence). The CDR3 is made up of 15 amino acids. Trimming cost V 6 bases and J 2 bases, with 16 bases left between them. This PCR relied on a set of 60 Vbeta primers and 13 Jbeta primers. Method: immunoSEQ multiplex PCR; TCRdb's copy keeps in-frame clones and lacks some. There are about 150,000 clones in the sample; 79% occur only once, and under 8% lies in the top ten. This specimen belongs to a study of cytomegalovirus exposure and HLA in healthy donors. Study results and limitations: Certain indistinguishable V segments, among them TRBV6-2 and TRBV6-3, were excluded. About 87% or about 30% of the time was how often most TCR beta V segments were productive, according to an earlier analysis. Among the most significant clusters, several appeared linked to common viral pathogens in a later analysis.

The genes are TRBV13 and TRBJ1-1, with a possible D match to TRBD1 (6 bases). This clonotype originated in a man aged 50-59 years in good health and CMV-seropositive. Sequenced input: PBMCs. The CDR3 loop is CASSRQAGYNTEAFF. CDR3 in DNA: TGTGCCAGCAGTCGACAGGCAGGCTACAACACTGAAGCTTTCTTT.